In its sample, the clone carrying this T cell receptor (beta chain) was seen a few times. Its antigen is still unknown. This entry belongs to a study of cytomegalovirus exposure and HLA in healthy donors. Study-level points and caveats: Being productive about 87% or about 30% of the time was typical of most TCR beta V segments in an earlier analysis. Highly shared variants forming one cluster were likely a sequencing artifact.

Germline CDR1 is SGHRS and CDR2 is YFSETQ. This CDR3 has 16 residues. V was cut by 2 bases and J by 5 bases, with 16 bases left in between. The PCR contained 60 Vbeta and 13 Jbeta primers. Original handling: It was a later analysis that counted 75 million to 90 million unique TCR beta chains, of which 9 million to 13 million were shared. Clones were read by immunoSEQ multiplex PCR, and TCRdb kept only the in-frame ones, dropping some. D and trimming were read from the DNA, whereas the V and J calls and clone size are those reported in that table. Of 150,000 to 200,000 clones listed, about four fifths are singletons.

The chain has TRBV5-1 and TRBJ1-4; D gene uncertain. Sequenced: PBMCs. The sequence came from a woman in her 30s in good health and CMV-seropositive. The CDR3 loop is CASSLAPGSTNEKLFF. The CDR3 DNA sequence: TGCGCCAGCAGCTTAGCCCCGGGATCCACGAATGAAAAACTGTTTTTT.